This T cell receptor beta chain stems from a study of T cell clonality in common variable immunodeficiency. Study outcomes and limitations: Reportedly, TCR beta sequences from common variable immunodeficiency showed fewer deletions and N-nucleotide insertions.

Assay: immunoSEQ multiplex PCR; the TCRdb copy retains only in-frame clones and omits some. This sample carries roughly 30,000 clones, none of them present only once. This clone appeared many times. Its antigen is unidentified. The read ends 3 residues early relative to the CDR3; the germline J gene fills the gap. V was clipped by 3 bases and J by 3 bases, with 8 bases between them. CDR3 length: 12 residues. Germline V lookup: CDR1 DFQATT, CDR2 SNEGSKA (reference sequence). This sequence originates from a human donor with common variable immunodeficiency. The sequencing sample was made of peripheral blood mononuclear cells. The V gene is TRBV20-1, the J gene TRBJ1-2; TRBD1 is a possible D gene (6 bases). The covered CDR3 bases are TGCAGTGCTAGCAGGGGAGACTATGGC. Protein: CSASRGDYG. The whole CDR3 protein is CSASRGDYGYTF.